This TCR beta chain was sequenced in a study of regulatory T cells in long-lasting Graves disease. At least ten counts were recorded for this clonotype. Time point noted: newly diagnosed GD, antithyroid drugs for less than 3 months. Scientists built the TCR library using RNA that was extracted from PBMCs. The CDR3 has 15 residues. The V and J ends lost 7 bases and 3 bases, in that order; junction bases with no gene match: 6. Building the TCR beta libraries relied on iRepertoire HTBI primers, and CDR3 regions underwent Arm-PCR. TCRdb itself ran the multiplex PCR reads through MiXCR, one entry per CDR3 protein. Here the sample spans under 250,000 distinct CDR3 sequences, over 20% being singletons.

V is TRBV12-3 or TRBV12-4 and J is TRBJ2-1, with 10 bases matching TRBD2. This TCR was sampled from a female donor with Graves disease. This material consisted of peripheral blood mononuclear cells (PBMCs), taken at new diagnosis, from a patient treated with antithyroid drugs. This chain's CDR3 is CASNSPSGGYNEQFF. The CDR3 region has the DNA TGTGCCAGCAACTCCCCTAGCGGGGGCTACAATGAGCAGTTCTTC.